This TCR beta chain is drawn from a study of blood T cell repertoires in COVID-19. About the research overall: Nucleic acid was either cDNA or gDNA, and it came from T cells, B-cell-depleted T cells, or PBMCs.

The method was immunoSEQ multiplex PCR; TCRdb's version includes in-frame clones alone and lacks a portion of them. The sample gives about 300,000 clones, roughly 85% of which show up once; 1.9% is in the top ten. Adults between roughly 18 and 95 years of age took part from some 25 US areas. Self-reported history from a screening survey and questionnaire set each donor's cohort. Within 2 weeks of study entry, exposed participants had contacted a PCR-confirmed or clinician-diagnosed COVID-19 case. CDR3 size: 16 residues. Per germline, CDR1 MNHEY and CDR2 SMNVEV (reference sequence). Trimming removed 3 bases at V and 5 bases at J, with 17 bases between.

Specimen: PBMCs or T cells enriched from blood (not recorded which). The V and J genes are TRBV27 and TRBJ2-1; possibly TRBD1 for D (5 bases). The receptor comes from a woman aged 30 to 39 who had been exposed to COVID-19. CDR3 residues: CASSFLKDKRDNEQFF. CDR3 coding DNA: TGTGCCAGCAGTTTCTTAAAGGACAAACGGGACAATGAGCAGTTCTTC.